One sample yielded the 4 T cell receptor beta chains listed below, sequenced in a study of T-cell memory formation after mild COVID-19. TCRdb called the 5' RACE reads again in MiXCR, with one record for every CDR3 protein. The sample lists 290,000 or so distinct CDR3 sequences, roughly a fifth occurring once. Sequencing input: PBMCs or a T cell subset sorted from them (not recorded which). These receptors were taken from a man younger than 35 who had mild COVID-19 (a few samples of this study predate the infection). Cell type and time point are not known.

V gene TRBV5-4 combines with J gene TRBJ2-7; D is tentatively TRBD1 or TRBD2 (5 bases each). V was clipped by 2 bases and J by 4 bases, with 19 bases between them. This CDR3 region has 16 residues. CDR1 is SGHNT and CDR2 is YYREEE in the germline V gene (reference sequence). CDR3 loop: CASSLFVGTLKYEQYF. CDR3 nucleotide sequence: TGTGCCAGCAGCTTATTCGTCGGGACGTTAAAGTACGAGCAGTACTTC.

The V call is TRBV4-3, the J call TRBJ1-2; D perhaps matches TRBD1 (6 bases). Trimming removed 4 bases at V and 8 bases at J, with 20 bases between. The length of the CDR3 is 15 residues. Germline lookup yields CDR1 LGHNA and CDR2 YSLEER. The CDR3 loop reads CASSPTTKTGDGYTF. The CDR3 bases are TGCGCCAGCAGCCCGACAACCAAGACAGGCGACGGCTACACCTTC.

The CDR3 DNA reads TGTGCCAGTAGGCCCCCCTTAGGCACCGGGGAGCTGTTTTTT. Translation: CASRPPLGTGELFF. V and J are TRBV19 and TRBJ2-2; D uncertain. The CDR3 length is 14 residues. The V end was cut by 6 bases, the J end by 4 bases, with 12 bases between. Germline CDR1 reads LNHDA; CDR2 reads SQIVND (reference sequence).

The chain carries TRBV4-3 and TRBJ1-5; 8 bases map to TRBD1. Trimming removed 2 bases from V and 4 bases from J; junction bases left unmatched: 4. Germline-derived CDR1 and CDR2 are LGHNA and YSLEER. The CDR3 loop spans 15 amino acids. CDR3 in DNA: TGCGCCAGCAGCCAAAAGACAGGGGTAAATCAGCCCCAGCATTTT. It codes for CASSQKTGVNQPQHF.